The 27 T cell receptor beta chains below come from one sample, sequenced in a study of blood T cell repertoires in COVID-19. Generated by immunoSEQ multiplex PCR, the TCRdb table keeps only in-frame clones and is missing some. Of approximately 340,000 clones listed, around 83% are singletons. The material sequenced was peripheral blood. Receptor source: a man aged 25-45 years with active or convalescent COVID-19.

The chain employs TRBV14 and TRBJ1-1; the D is unclear. Germline V CDR1 and CDR2: SGHDN, FVKESK. V lost 4 bases and J 4 bases, leaving 13 bases between the germline ends. The CDR3 spans 14 residues. CDR3 sequence (DNA): TGTGCCAGCAGCCCCGTGGGAGGGAGCACTGAAGCTTTCTTT. Its protein product is CASSPVGGSTEAFF.

In this sample, this clone turned up once. The chain uses TRBV21-1 and TRBJ1-6. TRBV21-1 is labeled a pseudogene. This CDR3 has 14 amino acids. DNA for the CDR3: TGTGCCAGCAGCAAAAATGAGGGAGACTCACCCCTCCACTTT. Translated: CASSKNEGDSPLHF.

The genes are TRBV7-3 and TRBJ2-3; possible D gene TRBD2, 5 bases. The CDR3 contains 17 residues. Germline CDR1 and CDR2: SGHTA and FQGTGA. Trimming stripped 5 bases from V and 0 bases from J, with 18 bases between. The CDR3 DNA reads as TGTGCCAGCAGCCCCGGTGGCGGGCTAGAAAGCACAGATACGCAGTATTTT. Encoded protein: CASSPGGGLESTDTQYF. The full variable domain, its missing parts supplied by reference TRBV7-3 and TRBJ2-3, is GAGVSQTPSNKVTEKGKYVELRCDPISGHTALYWYRQSLGQGPEFLIYFQGTGAADDSGLPNDRFFAVRPEGSVSTLKIQRTERGDSAVYLCASSPGGGLESTDTQYFGPGTRLTVL.

This chain connects TRBV4-2 to TRBJ1-4; TRBD1 might be the D (6 bases). V lost 1 base, J lost 8 bases, and 20 bases lay in between. This CDR3 region has 17 residues. The germline V gene encodes CDR1 LGHNA and CDR2 YNFKEQ. The CDR3 loop is CASSQGRRGGPLEKLFF. For the CDR3, the DNA is TGTGCCAGCAGCCAAGGGAGGAGGGGGGGCCCCCTCGAAAAACTGTTTTTT.

This clone showed up just a few times. The V call is TRBV3-1 (or the pseudogene TRBV3-2), the J call TRBJ2-7, with D tentatively TRBD1 (7 bases). Germline CDR1 reads LGHDT; CDR2 reads YNNKEL (reference sequence). The CDR3 loop spans 15 amino acids. Trimming pared 4 bases from V and 0 bases from J, leaving 13 bases between. The CDR3 region is CASSPDREVSYEQYF. The CDR3 nucleotides read TGTGCCAGCAGCCCCGACAGGGAGGTCTCCTACGAGCAGTACTTC.

The genes are TRBV4-3 and TRBJ1-2; unclear D gene. Trimming took 0 bases from V and 4 from J, leaving 12 bases between them. This CDR3 is 15 amino acids long. Germline V gene data show CDR1 as LGHNA and CDR2 as YSLEER. The CDR3 is CASSQDLAVLYGYTF. The CDR3 nucleotides read TGCGCCAGCAGCCAAGATTTGGCAGTCCTCTATGGCTACACCTTC.

This sequence joins TRBV4-1 and TRBJ1-2; TRBD1 might be the D (6 bases). V was shortened by 0 bases and J by 8 bases, with 16 bases between the two germline ends. This CDR3 comprises 15 residues. Germline CDR1 MGHRA, CDR2 YSYEKL. Here the CDR3 DNA reads TGCGCCAGCAGCCAAGACCCCGGGGGGGCGTGGGGCTACACCTTC. It is translated as CASSQDPGGAWGYTF.

The chain has TRBV9 and TRBJ2-3; D unresolved. The CDR3 runs 14 residues. Germline V CDR1 and CDR2: SGDLS, YYNGEE. Trimming took off 0 bases at V and 4 bases at J, with 9 bases between the two ends. The CDR3 sequence: CASSVAYVADTQYF. In DNA form, the CDR3 reads TGTGCCAGCAGCGTAGCTTATGTAGCAGATACGCAGTATTTT.

The chain carries TRBV4-2 and TRBJ1-3; D uncertain. This CDR3 has 17 residues. Per germline, CDR1 LGHNA and CDR2 YNFKEQ. V lost 0 bases and J lost 4, with 16 bases in between. Here the CDR3 reads CASSQDMGSGRGNTIYF. In DNA form, the CDR3 reads TGTGCCAGCAGCCAAGATATGGGCAGCGGTCGGGGAAACACCATATATTTT.

The table lists this clone with a count of one. V gene TRBV15 combines with J gene TRBJ2-3; TRBD2 aligns across 9 bases. The length of the CDR3 is 18 residues. Germline CDR1 is LNHNV and CDR2 is YYDKDF (reference sequence). Losses at the gene ends were 1 base for V and 5 bases for J; bases not matched to a gene: 13. This CDR3 reads CATSRGAVGAGGEDTQYF. In nucleotides, the CDR3 is TGTGCCACCAGCAGAGGGGCCGTCGGAGCGGGAGGCGAAGATACGCAGTATTTT.

This clone was seen just once. V gene TRBV5-1 combines with J gene TRBJ2-2; 7 bases agree with TRBD1. In germline, CDR1 is SGHRS, CDR2 YFSETQ. CDR3 length: 16 residues. Trimming cost V 4 bases and J 5 bases; bases outside gene matches: 11. The chain's CDR3 is CASSLTGDSGTGELFF. The CDR3 region has the DNA TGCGCCAGCAGCCTTACAGGGGATAGTGGGACCGGGGAGCTGTTTTTT. Filled out from reference TRBV5-1 and TRBJ2-2, the complete variable domain reads KAGVTQTPRYLIKTRGQQVTLSCSPISGHRSVSWYQQTPGQGLQFLFEYFSETQRNKGNFPGRFSGRQFSNSRSEMNVSTLELGDSALYLCASSLTGDSGTGELFFGEGSRLTVL.

Concerning this clone: This specimen includes other DNA sequences encoding the same CDR3. The chain recombines TRBV27 with TRBJ2-2, with D unresolved. This CDR3 is 15 amino acids long. Trimming left V 8 bases short and J 0 bases short, with 13 bases between. The germline V gene has CDR1 MNHEY and CDR2 SMNVEV (reference sequence). The CDR3 nucleotides are TGTGCCAGCTCTCCCCGTGGAGCGAACACCGGGGAGCTGTTTTTT. Protein product: CASSPRGANTGELFF.

V is TRBV12-5 and J is TRBJ2-7; 7 bases map to TRBD2. The CDR3 runs 13 residues. Germline V CDR1 and CDR2: LGHNT, FRNRAP. V trimming: 5 bases; J trimming: 3 bases; junction bases outside the gene matches: 4. CDR3 bases: TGTGCTAGTGGTCCAGGCGGGGGCTACGAGCAGTACTTC. Residues: CASGPGGGYEQYF.

Written as DNA, the CDR3 is TGCGCCAGCAGCCAAGATAGGGGGGGGTACACTGAAGCTTTCTTT. Translation: CASSQDRGGYTEAFF. V usage is TRBV4-3 and J usage is TRBJ1-1, with D perhaps matching TRBD1 (6 bases). The V gene's germline CDR1 is LGHNA and CDR2 YSLEER. Between the trimmed V and J ends, which lost 0 bases and 3 bases, there was a span of 11 bases. This CDR3 is 15 amino acids long.

V usage is TRBV4-1 and J usage is TRBJ1-6; D is unresolved. V was trimmed by 4 bases and J by 0 bases, leaving 19 bases between them. From germline, CDR1 is MGHRA and CDR2 YSYEKL. The CDR3 sequence is 19 residues long. The CDR3 nucleotides are TGCGCCAGCAGCCTTCAAATTTCCACCGCGAGCTCCTATAATTCACCCCTCCACTTT. Amino acid sequence: CASSLQISTASSYNSPLHF.

The chain joins TRBV4-1 to TRBJ1-2; D is unresolved. Per germline, CDR1 MGHRA and CDR2 YSYEKL. The V end was cut by 1 base, the J end by 7 bases, with 10 bases between. The CDR3 extends over 13 amino acids. As DNA, the CDR3 is TGCGCCAGCAGCCAAGGGGCAGCCGCTGGCTACACCTTC. As protein: CASSQGAAAGYTF.

In its sample, this clone was seen a few times. The chain joins TRBV6-5 to TRBJ1-5; 9 nucleotides align to TRBD1. Germline assignment: CDR1 MNHEY and CDR2 SVGAGI. V lost 6 bases, J lost 7 bases, and 7 bases stayed unmatched. This CDR3 has 14 amino acids. The CDR3, as DNA: TGTGCCAGCAGACCTACAGGGGGCGGGCAGCCCCAGCATTTT. Protein sequence: CASRPTGGGQPQHF.

A note on this clone: The same CDR3 arises from other DNA sequences in this sample as well. V is TRBV7-2 and J is TRBJ1-1, with 8 bases that match TRBD1. Germline assignment: CDR1 SGHTA and CDR2 FQGNSA. The length of the CDR3 is 14 residues. After removal of 6 bases from V and 1 base from J, the junction contained 4 bases not matched to a gene. The CDR3 sequence is CASSFDRGNTEAFF. The CDR3, as DNA: TGTGCCAGCAGTTTTGACAGGGGGAACACTGAAGCTTTCTTT.

This chain connects TRBV7-9 to TRBJ1-2, with a weak D call TRBD1 (6 bases). Trimming stripped 10 bases from V and 10 bases from J, with 19 bases between. Germline V gene sequence: CDR1 SEHNR, CDR2 FQNEAQ (reference sequence). This CDR3 is built from 12 residues. The CDR3 DNA follows: TGTGCCACCATAGACAGGAACTTATACTACACCTTC. Translating gives CATIDRNLYYTF.

This clone showed up just once. V gene TRBV10-3 combines with J gene TRBJ2-5, with D unclear. V was trimmed by 0 bases and J by 0 bases, leaving 5 bases between them. This CDR3 comprises 14 residues. In germline, CDR1 is ENHRY, CDR2 SYGVKD. CDR3 nucleotide sequence: TGTGCCATCAGTGAGTCCGGGTACCAAGAGACCCAGTACTTC. Its protein product is CAISESGYQETQYF.

This chain links TRBV12-3 or TRBV12-4 with TRBJ1-1; a possible D gene is TRBD1 (6 bases). There are 13 residues in the CDR3. Trimming took 6 bases from V and 1 from J, leaving 9 bases between them. CDR3 nucleotide sequence: TGTGCCAGCAGAAGACAGGAGAACACTGAAGCTTTCTTT. Encoded protein: CASRRQENTEAFF.

The chain recombines TRBV7-3 with TRBJ2-2; D is unclear. Trimming stripped 5 bases from V and 4 bases from J, with 11 bases between. Looked up from germline, CDR1 is SGHTA and CDR2 is FQGTGA. The CDR3 has 14 amino acids. The CDR3 coding sequence is TGTGCCAGCAGCATTAAACAGAGCACCGGGGAGCTGTTTTTT. Translating gives CASSIKQSTGELFF.

The rearrangement links TRBV7-9 to TRBJ2-7; D is possibly TRBD1 (6 bases). The CDR3 runs 13 residues. V was clipped by 3 bases and J by 5 bases, with 11 bases between them. From germline, CDR1 is SEHNR and CDR2 FQNEAQ (reference sequence). CDR3 loop: CASSLLQGNEQYF. Here the CDR3 DNA reads TGTGCCAGCAGCTTGCTACAGGGCAACGAGCAGTACTTC.

CDR3 amino acids: CASSEYRADTQYF. CDR3 DNA sequence: TGTGCCAGCAGTGAATATCGTGCAGATACGCAGTATTTT. J is TRBJ2-3 and V is TRBV25-1, with D hard to call. Trimming took off 0 bases at V and 4 bases at J, with 5 bases between the two ends. The germline gives CDR1 MGHDK, CDR2 SYGVNS. The CDR3 has 13 amino acids.

This clone was seen only once. The chain has TRBV24-1 and TRBJ2-7, with 9 positions matching TRBD1. The germline V gene has CDR1 KGHDR and CDR2 SFDVKD. V trimming: 4 bases; J trimming: 0 bases; junction bases outside the gene matches: 9. This CDR3 spans 17 amino acids. The CDR3 loop reads CATSESGTGRSSYEQYF. The DNA of the CDR3 is TGTGCCACCAGTGAATCCGGGACAGGGAGGAGCTCCTACGAGCAGTACTTC.

This chain uses TRBV6-6 with TRBJ2-3; 10 bases are a match to TRBD2. This CDR3 is built from 15 residues. Germline CDR1 MNHNY, CDR2 SVGAGI (reference sequence). The ends lost 0 bases at V and 7 bases at J; junction bases unmatched: 4. The DNA for the CDR3 is TGTGCCAGCAGTTACTCGAAAGCGGGGGGGTATACGCAGTATTTT. This sequence encodes CASSYSKAGGYTQYF.

The CDR3 sequence: CASSQGQGGYGYTF. The CDR3 DNA sequence: TGTGCCAGCAGCCAAGGTCAGGGGGGCTATGGCTACACCTTC. The chain links TRBV3-1 (or the pseudogene TRBV3-2) to TRBJ1-2; 7 bases fit TRBD1. The CDR3 spans 14 residues. V shed 1 base, J shed 4 bases, and the junction held 3 bases outside the gene matches. Germline V gene sequence: CDR1 LGHDT, CDR2 YNNKEL (reference sequence).